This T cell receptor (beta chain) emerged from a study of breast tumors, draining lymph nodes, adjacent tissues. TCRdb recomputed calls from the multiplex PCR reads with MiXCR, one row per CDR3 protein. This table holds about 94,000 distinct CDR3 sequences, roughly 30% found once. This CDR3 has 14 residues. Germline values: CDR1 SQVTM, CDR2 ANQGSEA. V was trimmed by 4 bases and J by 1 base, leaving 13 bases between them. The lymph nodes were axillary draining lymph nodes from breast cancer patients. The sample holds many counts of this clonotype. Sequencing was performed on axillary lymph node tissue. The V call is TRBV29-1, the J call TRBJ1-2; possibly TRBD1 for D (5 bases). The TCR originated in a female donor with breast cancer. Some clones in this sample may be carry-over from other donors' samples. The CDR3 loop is CSVGSIDSNYGYTF. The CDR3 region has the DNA TGCAGCGTTGGTTCCATCGACAGTAACTATGGCTACACCTTC.